This T cell receptor (beta chain) stems from a study of cytomegalovirus exposure and HLA in healthy donors. Study-level background: Later, an analysis reported that the approximately 120 validation repertoires had used the same platform as the approximately 660 first-cohort repertoires.

This CDR3 region has 9 residues. Only in-frame clones appear in the TCRdb table, and some are missing; sequencing was by immunoSEQ multiplex PCR. The data show about 160,000 clones, approximately 86% seen once. Remarks on this clone: Its antigen remains unknown.

General study points: It was approximately 170 TCR beta chains that were listed as cytomegalovirus-associated. Reports described diagnosis of cytomegalovirus status by the classifier as highly specific and sensitive.

V and J are TRBV21-1 and TRBJ1-1. TRBV21-1 is assigned pseudogene status. The sequence was obtained from a woman in her late teens or twenties in good health and CMV-seronegative. The sequencing input was PBMCs. The CDR3 DNA is TGTGCCAGCCCCACCCGGGCTTTCTTT. Translation: CASPTRAFF.